The rows below give T cell receptor beta chains drawn from one sample of a study of blood T cell repertoires in COVID-19. TCRdb keeps only in-frame clones here, not all; method: immunoSEQ multiplex PCR. The table shows about 80,000 clones, with 65% to 85% occurring only once. The sequenced sample was peripheral blood. The receptors derive from a woman over 75 with acute or convalescent COVID-19. The CDR3 runs from the conserved cysteine through the conserved F or W. The D gene is left open where the match is weak. Clone size is not always given. Where it is, it says once, few, many or a class for expanded clones.

D gene: -; clone size: -; V gene: TRBV29-1; CDR3 protein: CSVGMAGRPYRGNYGYTF
D gene: -; clone size: -; V gene: TRBV2; CDR3 protein: CASSEVEGKIAGYTF
D gene: TRBD1; clone size: -; V gene: TRBV7-3; CDR3 protein: CASSMDGTGNREQYF
D gene: TRBD1; clone size: few; V gene: TRBV19; CDR3 protein: CASSRQGSYGYTF
D gene: TRBD2; clone size: -; V gene: TRBV5-4; CDR3 protein: CASSLLAGGDLDTQYF
D gene: TRBD1; clone size: -; V gene: TRBV11-2; CDR3 protein: CASSPWDRSYEQYF
D gene: TRBD1; clone size: -; V gene: TRBV19; CDR3 protein: CASSGRTGVYEQYF
D gene: -; clone size: -; V gene: TRBV7-2; CDR3 protein: CASSLGGQSASGYTF
D gene: -; clone size: -; V gene: TRBV29-1; CDR3 protein: CSVNTGRENEAFF
D gene: TRBD1; clone size: few; V gene: TRBV7-3; CDR3 protein: CASSFPGQRTEAFF
D gene: TRBD1; clone size: -; V gene: TRBV2; CDR3 protein: CASVGNRGGETQYF
D gene: -; clone size: -; V gene: TRBV9; CDR3 protein: CASSRAASTEGKLFF
D gene: TRBD2; clone size: once; V gene: TRBV7-3; CDR3 protein: CASSLYGGGQETQYF
D gene: TRBD1; clone size: -; V gene: TRBV11-2; CDR3 protein: CASSLRGRMSGYTF
D gene: TRBD1; clone size: -; V gene: TRBV9; CDR3 protein: CASSASGTVYGYTF
D gene: TRBD1; clone size: -; V gene: TRBV6-5; CDR3 protein: CASSQPTGGDTEAFF
D gene: TRBD1; clone size: -; V gene: TRBV19; CDR3 protein: CASNTGTGGNQPQHF
D gene: -; clone size: -; V gene: TRBV19; CDR3 protein: CASSTRGASTEAFF
D gene: -; clone size: -; V gene: TRBV7-9; CDR3 protein: CASSLEGAPREQYF
D gene: -; clone size: -; V gene: TRBV7-3; CDR3 protein: CASSLSQSGDKQGELFF
D gene: -; clone size: -; V gene: TRBV7-2; CDR3 protein: CASSLGGSSYGYTF
D gene: TRBD1; clone size: -; V gene: TRBV7-8; CDR3 protein: CASSLGDRSGAFF
D gene: TRBD2; clone size: -; V gene: TRBV9; CDR3 protein: CASSPRVAGGFGNEQFF
D gene: TRBD1; clone size: -; V gene: TRBV25-1; CDR3 protein: CASSQGVTEAFF
D gene: -; clone size: -; V gene: TRBV13; CDR3 protein: CASSLSGLGEKLFF
D gene: TRBD1; clone size: -; V gene: TRBV7-9; CDR3 protein: CASSSQGGSTEAFF
D gene: -; clone size: -; V gene: TRBV11-3; CDR3 protein: CASSARDNNEQFF
D gene: -; clone size: -; V gene: TRBV21-1; CDR3 protein: CASSTTTTGAGGNQPQHF
D gene: -; clone size: -; V gene: TRBV2; CDR3 protein: CASRATLGGATEAFF
D gene: TRBD2; clone size: few; V gene: TRBV4-3; CDR3 protein: CASSLFLAGGAGELFF
D gene: -; clone size: -; V gene: TRBV12-5; CDR3 protein: CASGLDDSEAFF
D gene: TRBD1; clone size: -; V gene: TRBV7-8; CDR3 protein: CASSLTGARNEKLFF
D gene: -; clone size: once; V gene: TRBV25-1; CDR3 protein: CASSAGTSSAGNTIYF
D gene: -; clone size: -; V gene: TRBV30; CDR3 protein: CAWRDSGRSQETQYF